Below, 18 T cell receptor beta chains from the same sample are listed, as sequenced in a study of T cell responses to AZD1222 COVID-19 vaccine. The method was immunoSEQ multiplex PCR; TCRdb's version includes in-frame clones alone and lacks a portion of them. The repertoire holds roughly 170,000 clones, with 85% to 90% as singletons. The sample consisted of peripheral blood, taken on day 0 of AZD1222 vaccination. The receptors shown here come from an adult in good health.

V and J are TRBV4-2 and TRBJ2-7; D is possibly TRBD1 or TRBD2 (5 bases each). The CDR3 extends over 14 amino acids. The V gene lost 0 bases and the J gene lost 2 bases, with 8 bases spanning the gap. The germline V gene has CDR1 LGHNA and CDR2 YNFKEQ. CDR3: CASSQERGPYEQYF. The CDR3 nucleotides are TGTGCCAGCAGCCAAGAGAGGGGACCCTACGAGCAGTACTTC.

The genes are TRBV6-2 or TRBV6-3 and TRBJ1-2; D is undetermined. Germline values: CDR1 MNHEY, CDR2 SVGEGT. The CDR3 extends over 12 amino acids. Trimming shortened V by 5 bases and J by 2 bases, and 6 bases separated the two germline ends. CDR3 in amino acids: CASSPTNYGYTF. CDR3 DNA: TGTGCCAGCAGTCCAACGAACTATGGCTACACCTTC.

The chain has TRBV4-1 and TRBJ1-3, with TRBD1 matching over 7 bases. J lost 0 bases, V lost 0 bases, and 11 bases had no gene match. Per the germline V gene, CDR1 is MGHRA and CDR2 is YSYEKL. The CDR3 covers 19 residues. Here the CDR3 reads CASSQDQRQGVRSGNTIYF. The CDR3 DNA is TGCGCCAGCAGCCAAGATCAGAGACAGGGAGTCCGCTCTGGAAACACCATATATTTT.

The CDR3 DNA reads TGTGCCAGCCGTGGCGTTGGAGCCTCTGGAAACACCATATATTTT. It codes for CASRGVGASGNTIYF. The J gene is TRBJ1-3, the V gene TRBV7-8; D remains unclear. This CDR3 comprises 15 residues. The germline V gene has CDR1 SGHVS and CDR2 FQNEAQ. Between the trimmed V and J ends, which lost 8 bases and 0 bases, there was a span of 14 bases.

V is TRBV4-1 and J is TRBJ2-7, with a possible D match to TRBD2 (5 bases). Germline V lookup: CDR1 MGHRA, CDR2 YSYEKL. Trimming left V 2 bases short and J 1 base short, with 9 bases between. The CDR3 has 14 amino acids. The CDR3 nucleotides read TGCGCCAGCAGCCAACTAACGGGATCCTACGAGCAGTACTTC. It specifies CASSQLTGSYEQYF.

The chain combines TRBV5-4 with TRBJ1-4; D call uncertain. Germline V gene sequence: CDR1 SGHNT, CDR2 YYREEE (reference sequence). With 4 bases removed from V and 8 bases from J, the gap between germline ends came to 21 bases. This CDR3 is built from 16 residues. Here the CDR3 reads CASSTGRKKTGEKLFF. CDR3 bases: TGTGCCAGCAGCACCGGACGGAAAAAAACCGGGGAAAAACTGTTTTTT. Based on the CDR3 plus reference TRBV5-4 and TRBJ1-4, the full variable domain is ETGVTQSPTHLIKTRGQQVTLRCSSQSGHNTVSWYQQALGQGPQFIFQYYREEENGRGNFPPRFSGLQFPNYSSELNVNALELDDSALYLCASSTGRKKTGEKLFFGSGTQLSVL.

This clone has a handful of counts. The chain combines TRBV7-6 with TRBJ2-1; D not resolved. This CDR3 is 15 amino acids long. V was trimmed by 5 bases and J by 0 bases, leaving 11 bases between them. From germline, CDR1 is SGHVS and CDR2 FNYEAQ. For the CDR3, the DNA is TGTGCCAGCAGCCCGATTGTGAGCTCCTACAATGAGCAGTTCTTC. It is translated as CASSPIVSSYNEQFF.

The CDR3 DNA is TGTGCCTGGAGTATACAGGCGGTCTCCGAGCAGTACTTC. This encodes CAWSIQAVSEQYF. The V gene is TRBV30, the J gene TRBJ2-7; maybe TRBD1 (5 bases). The CDR3 totals 13 residues. Trimming removed 2 bases from V and 6 bases from J, with 14 bases in between. Germline loops: CDR1 GTSNPN, CDR2 SVGIG (reference sequence).

The count of this clone is one. The genes are TRBV9 and TRBJ2-5; D may be TRBD2 (5 bases). With 7 bases removed from V and 2 bases from J, the gap between germline ends came to 12 bases. The CDR3 consists of 13 residues. CDR1 is SGDLS, CDR2 YYNGEE, per germline. The CDR3 is CASAEGVQETQYF. CDR3 DNA sequence: TGTGCCAGCGCCGAGGGAGTACAAGAGACCCAGTACTTC.

The rearrangement uses TRBV6-1 and TRBJ1-2, with D perhaps matching TRBD1 (5 bases). Trimming stripped 2 bases from V and 5 bases from J, with 18 bases between. This CDR3 has 16 amino acids. The germline gives CDR1 MNHNS, CDR2 SASEGT. The CDR3 loop reads CASSENRGSPPYGYTF. As DNA, the CDR3 is TGTGCCAGCAGTGAAAATCGGGGCTCGCCCCCTTATGGCTACACCTTC.

The chain joins TRBV29-1 to TRBJ1-1; tentatively, D is TRBD1 (5 bases). Germline V gives CDR1 SQVTM, CDR2 ANQGSEA. Trimming removed 5 bases from V and 6 bases from J, with 13 bases in between. The CDR3 sequence is 12 residues long. The CDR3 loop reads CSVPLTGAEAFF. Here the CDR3 DNA reads TGCAGCGTTCCTCTCACGGGGGCTGAAGCTTTCTTT.

The rearrangement uses TRBV4-2 and TRBJ2-3; 15 positions agree with TRBD2. This CDR3 has 20 residues. Germline V gene sequence: CDR1 LGHNA, CDR2 YNFKEQ. Unmatched junction bases numbered 15, after V lost 2 bases and J lost 6 bases. The CDR3 protein is CASSQSAASGLAGGRDTQYF. The CDR3 bases are TGTGCCAGCAGCCAAAGTGCCGCCTCCGGACTAGCGGGGGGGCGGGATACGCAGTATTTT.

The chain employs TRBV10-3 and TRBJ1-2, with TRBD1 matching over 10 bases. The germline CDR1 and CDR2 sequences are ENHRY and SYGVKD. V shed 5 bases, J shed 8 bases, and the junction held 8 bases outside the gene matches. The length of the CDR3 is 14 residues. This CDR3 reads CAISPGGTGVGYTF. Written as DNA, the CDR3 is TGTGCCATCAGTCCCGGGGGGACAGGGGTCGGCTACACCTTC.

CDR3 in DNA: TGTGCCAGCACCACCGGTGGCACTGAAGCTTTCTTT. As protein: CASTTGGTEAFF. The J gene is TRBJ1-1, the V gene TRBV6-6; no clear D. With 7 bases removed from V and 4 bases from J, the gap between germline ends came to 10 bases. CDR3 length: 12 residues. CDR1 is MNHNY and CDR2 is SVGAGI in the germline V gene (reference sequence).

V gene TRBV30 combines with J gene TRBJ2-2, with 10 bases aligning to TRBD2. V was pared by 4 bases and J by 0 bases, with 8 bases of the junction left unmatched. The germline V gene encodes CDR1 GTSNPN and CDR2 SVGIG (reference sequence). The CDR3 covers 17 residues. The CDR3 DNA reads TGTGCCTGGAAAAGACTAGCGGGCGAAGCGAACACCGGGGAGCTGTTTTTT. Translation gives CAWKRLAGEANTGELFF.

The chain couples TRBV28 to TRBJ1-2, with 7 bases aligning to TRBD1. Germline V gene data show CDR1 as MDHEN and CDR2 as SYDVKM. Trimming cost V 7 bases and J 6 bases; bases outside gene matches: 11. This CDR3 is built from 14 residues. CDR3 bases: TGTGCCAGCACCCTCAACAGGGGAAGGAATGGCTACACCTTC. Translation: CASTLNRGRNGYTF.

V gene TRBV7-9 combines with J gene TRBJ1-6; 10 positions match TRBD1. V shed 6 bases and J 9 bases; nucleotides not matched to a gene: 5. The CDR3 is made up of 14 amino acids. Germline V gene sequence: CDR1 SEHNR, CDR2 FQNEAQ (reference sequence). CDR3 residues: CASRPGQGVSPLHF. The CDR3 DNA follows: TGTGCCAGCAGACCAGGACAGGGGGTTTCACCCCTCCACTTT.

The chain links TRBV11-3 to TRBJ1-1; D uncertain. V was clipped by 1 base and J by 4 bases, with 7 bases between them. The CDR3 contains 13 residues. Germline CDR1 is SGHNT and CDR2 is YENEEA. The CDR3 loop reads CASSLGSGTEAFF. CDR3 nucleotides: TGTGCCAGCAGCTTAGGGTCGGGCACTGAAGCTTTCTTT.